This TCR beta chain emerged from a study of T cell changes during pregnancy in multiple sclerosis. Repertoires were generated with immunoSEQ multiplex PCR, while TCRdb's copy carries only in-frame clones and drops some. Counted here are more than 40,000 clones, 75% to 95% occurring once; the ten biggest clones make up 9%. A few counts support this clone. The sample here was CD8+ T cells from peripheral blood mononuclear cells, taken after pregnancy. This receptor was identified in a female donor with multiple sclerosis, enrolled in a pregnancy study.

DNA for the CDR3: TGTGCCAGGAGTCAGGGGGACTCTGGAAACACCATATATTTT. Protein: CARSQGDSGNTIYF. This chain links TRBV2 with TRBJ1-3, with 7 bases lining up with TRBD1. V lost 9 bases, J lost 0 bases, and 5 bases stayed unmatched. CDR1 is SNHLY and CDR2 is FYNNEI in the germline V gene. This CDR3 is built from 14 residues.